This T cell receptor beta chain was captured by sequencing in a study of cytomegalovirus exposure and HLA in healthy donors. Study-level findings and limits: According to an earlier analysis, most TCR beta V segments yielded productive rearrangements about 87% or about 30% of the time.

The CDR3 has 12 amino acids. The germline V gene encodes CDR1 SNHLY and CDR2 FYNNEI. V lost 8 bases to trimming and J lost 6 bases; unmatched junction nucleotides: 5. Details on this clone: Its antigen is as yet unknown.

The PCR made use of 60 Vbeta and 13 Jbeta primers. Data came from immunoSEQ multiplex PCR; TCRdb stores just in-frame clones and leaves some out. This repertoire shows 130,000 or so clones, 75% found once; its top ten account for 2.5% to 4%. Sequencing was performed on PBMCs. This clonotype was sampled from a man aged 35 to 55 in good health and CMV-seronegative. The rearrangement links TRBV2 to TRBJ1-2; 8 bases are shared with TRBD1. Here the CDR3 reads CASLTGEHGYTF. The CDR3, as DNA: TGTGCCAGCCTGACAGGGGAGCATGGCTACACCTTC.